The 15 T cell receptor beta chains in this list originate from one sample, sequenced in a study of blood T cell repertoires in COVID-19. Clones were read by immunoSEQ multiplex PCR, and TCRdb kept only the in-frame ones, dropping some. The data show about 150,000 clones, 65% to 85% seen once. Sequencing input: peripheral blood. These receptors originate from a middle-aged man with active or convalescent COVID-19.

Only one count was recorded for this clone. The chain is built from TRBV7-6 and TRBJ2-3; 8 bases are a match to TRBD2. The trim removed 2 bases at V and 2 bases at J, leaving 6 bases unmatched. Germline assignment: CDR1 SGHVS and CDR2 FNYEAQ. CDR3 size: 16 residues. The CDR3 here is CASSLSGRGSTDTQYF. DNA of the CDR3: TGTGCCAGCAGCTTAAGCGGGAGAGGGTCCACAGATACGCAGTATTTT.

The V and J genes are TRBV27 and TRBJ2-3; D not certain. The ends were cut back, 3 bases at V and 2 bases at J, with 6 bases in the middle. Germline V CDR1 and CDR2: MNHEY, SMNVEV (reference sequence). There are 13 residues in the CDR3. The CDR3 sequence: CASSFRPTDTQYF. The CDR3 DNA follows: TGTGCCAGCAGTTTCCGTCCCACAGATACGCAGTATTTT.

The chain joins TRBV7-9 to TRBJ1-1, with unresolved D. Between the trimmed V and J ends, which lost 7 bases and 0 bases, there was a span of 15 bases. This CDR3 is built from 15 residues. The V gene's germline CDR1 is SEHNR and CDR2 FQNEAQ (reference sequence). CDR3 protein: CASTLVGGMNTEAFF. The CDR3 nucleotides read TGTGCCAGCACCCTGGTAGGAGGGATGAACACTGAAGCTTTCTTT. Full variable domain (remainder filled in from reference TRBV7-9 and TRBJ1-1): DTGVSQNPRHKITKRGQNVTFRCDPISEHNRLYWYRQTLGQGPEFLTYFQNEAQLEKSRLLSDRFSAERPKGSFSTLEIQRTEQGDSAMYLCASTLVGGMNTEAFFGQGTRLTVV.

This clone was seen only a few times. The chain is built from TRBV28 and TRBJ2-7, with D uncertain. V lost 8 bases to trimming and J lost 4 bases, with 9 bases between them. The CDR3 loop spans 11 amino acids. The germline V gene has CDR1 MDHEN and CDR2 SYDVKM. CDR3 in amino acids: CASRQNYEQYF. The CDR3 DNA is TGTGCCAGCCGTCAGAATTACGAGCAGTACTTC.

This chain connects TRBV29-1 to TRBJ2-7; TRBD2 matches 10 bases. CDR3 length: 13 amino acids. The germline gives CDR1 SQVTM, CDR2 ANQGSEA. V shed 6 bases, J shed 7 bases, and the junction held 9 bases outside the gene matches. In nucleotides, the CDR3 is TGCAGCGTAAAGCGGACTAGCGGAGGGGAGCAGTACTTC. This translates into CSVKRTSGGEQYF.

This rearrangement joins TRBV3-1 (or the pseudogene TRBV3-2) to TRBJ2-3; D remains unclear. The germline V and J ends were trimmed by 0 bases and 0 bases, with 7 bases remaining between them. This CDR3 has 15 residues. Looked up from germline, CDR1 is LGHDT and CDR2 is YNNKEL (reference sequence). DNA for the CDR3: TGTGCCAGCAGCCAAGATCCCGTGAGCACAGATACGCAGTATTTT. Encoded protein: CASSQDPVSTDTQYF.

V usage is TRBV19 and J usage is TRBJ2-1; 7 bases agree with TRBD1. This CDR3 comprises 14 residues. The germline gives CDR1 LNHDA, CDR2 SQIVND (reference sequence). The V gene end was trimmed by 7 bases and the J gene end by 6 bases; junction bases not matched to a gene: 9. The CDR3 DNA reads as TGTGCCAGTACCATGGACAGGCTAGGCAATGAGCAGTTCTTC. This gives the protein CASTMDRLGNEQFF.

The chain carries TRBV5-4 and TRBJ2-1; D call uncertain. The CDR3 is made up of 15 amino acids. The V gene lost 6 bases and the J gene lost 6 bases, with 19 bases spanning the gap. CDR1 and CDR2 from the germline V gene are SGHNT and YYREEE (reference sequence). DNA of the CDR3: TGTGCCAGCACCCGCTTGTCTGAAACCGGCAATGAGCAGTTCTTC. Protein: CASTRLSETGNEQFF.

V and J are TRBV9 and TRBJ2-3; 9 nucleotides agree with TRBD2. The trim removed 3 bases at V and 6 bases at J, leaving 11 bases unmatched. Germline V gene sequence: CDR1 SGDLS, CDR2 YYNGEE. The CDR3 has 16 residues. CDR3 region: CASSGRLAEREDTQYF. The CDR3 coding sequence is TGTGCCAGCAGCGGAAGACTAGCGGAAAGGGAGGATACGCAGTATTTT. Variable domain in full (rest from reference TRBV9 and TRBJ2-3): DSGVTQTPKHLITATGQRVTLRCSPRSGDLSVYWYQQSLDQGLQFLIQYYNGEERAKGNILERFSAQQFPDLHSELNLSSLELGDSALYFCASSGRLAEREDTQYFGPGTRLTVL.

This chain connects TRBV9 to TRBJ2-1; a possible D gene is TRBD2 (6 bases). CDR1 SGDLS and CDR2 YYNGEE come from the germline V gene. The CDR3 length is 16 residues. V lost 1 base and J 8 bases, leaving 19 bases between the germline ends. In DNA form, the CDR3 reads TGTGCCAGCAGCGTAAGTCCGGGGGTTGGTAGGGATGAGCAGTTCTTC. This gives the protein CASSVSPGVGRDEQFF. The full variable domain, with the rest looked up from reference TRBV9 and TRBJ2-1, is DSGVTQTPKHLITATGQRVTLRCSPRSGDLSVYWYQQSLDQGLQFLIQYYNGEERAKGNILERFSAQQFPDLHSELNLSSLELGDSALYFCASSVSPGVGRDEQFFGPGTRLTVL.

The CDR3 loop reads CASSLEPRETQYF. The CDR3, as DNA: TGTGCCAGCAGCTTAGAGCCCAGGGAGACCCAGTACTTC. The genes are TRBV7-2 and TRBJ2-5; D is uncertain. There are 13 residues in the CDR3. The V end lost 1 base, the J end lost 5 bases, and 8 bases lay between the germline ends. Germline V lookup: CDR1 SGHTA, CDR2 FQGNSA.

The chain joins TRBV21-1 to TRBJ1-3; the table's TRBD1 call for D was not verified on the DNA. TRBV21-1 is reported as a pseudogene. The CDR3 runs to 18 residues. This chain's CDR3 is CASSKGSGGSDSGNTIYF. CDR3 bases: TGTGCCAGCAGCAAAGGTAGTGGGGGCTCGGATTCTGGAAACACCATATATTTT.

The chain employs TRBV10-3 and TRBJ2-1; 14 nucleotides align to TRBD2. V lost 6 bases, J lost 2 bases, and 12 bases stayed unmatched. CDR3 length equals 19 residues. The germline gives CDR1 ENHRY, CDR2 SYGVKD. The CDR3 DNA sequence: TGTGCCATCAGCCCTATAGCAGGGACTAGCGGGAGTCCCTACAATGAGCAGTTCTTC. It codes for CAISPIAGTSGSPYNEQFF.

This clone was picked up one time. V and J are TRBV9 and TRBJ2-3; maybe TRBD1 (5 bases). CDR3 size: 12 residues. Trimming took off 4 bases at V and 6 bases at J, with 9 bases between the two ends. Per the germline V gene, CDR1 is SGDLS and CDR2 is YYNGEE. CDR3 amino acids: CASSSRQDTQYF. Written as DNA, the CDR3 is TGTGCCAGCAGCTCCCGACAGGATACGCAGTATTTT.

The gene calls are TRBV24-1 and TRBJ2-3; TRBD1 might be the D (6 bases). The CDR3 length is 16 residues. Germline V gene data show CDR1 as KGHDR and CDR2 as SFDVKD. Deletions cut 0 bases from V and 2 bases from J, with 11 bases between. The CDR3 DNA sequence: TGTGCCACCAGTGATTTGGGACAGATGAACACAGATACGCAGTATTTT. Translated: CATSDLGQMNTDTQYF.